This T cell receptor (beta chain) was identified during a study of OX40 agonist ivuxolimab in advanced cancers. The data were produced by immunoSEQ multiplex PCR, yet TCRdb's version contains in-frame clones alone and is incomplete. This table has about 33,000 clones, roughly 87% appearing once. The germline V gene encodes CDR1 SGHDN and CDR2 FVKESK. This CDR3 region has 15 residues. V trimming: 4 bases; J trimming: 5 bases; junction bases outside the gene matches: 4. The source was CD4+ or CD8+ T cells sorted from blood, collected in a trial of the OX40 agonist ivuxolimab. The chain has TRBV14 and TRBJ2-1; TRBD2 aligns across 11 bases. The TCR was taken from an adult with an advanced solid tumor such as melanoma, head and neck, liver or kidney cancer. CDR3 coding DNA: TGTGCCAGCAGCCGTACTAGCGGGGGAAACAATGAGCAGTTCTTC. Translation: CASSRTSGGNNEQFF. The whole variable domain, remainder taken from reference TRBV14 and TRBJ2-1, is EAGVTQFPSHSVIEKGQTVTLRCDPISGHDNLYWYRRVMGKEIKFLLHFVKESKQDESGMPNNRFLAERTGGTYSTLKVQPAELEDSGVYFCASSRTSGGNNEQFFGPGTRLTVL.